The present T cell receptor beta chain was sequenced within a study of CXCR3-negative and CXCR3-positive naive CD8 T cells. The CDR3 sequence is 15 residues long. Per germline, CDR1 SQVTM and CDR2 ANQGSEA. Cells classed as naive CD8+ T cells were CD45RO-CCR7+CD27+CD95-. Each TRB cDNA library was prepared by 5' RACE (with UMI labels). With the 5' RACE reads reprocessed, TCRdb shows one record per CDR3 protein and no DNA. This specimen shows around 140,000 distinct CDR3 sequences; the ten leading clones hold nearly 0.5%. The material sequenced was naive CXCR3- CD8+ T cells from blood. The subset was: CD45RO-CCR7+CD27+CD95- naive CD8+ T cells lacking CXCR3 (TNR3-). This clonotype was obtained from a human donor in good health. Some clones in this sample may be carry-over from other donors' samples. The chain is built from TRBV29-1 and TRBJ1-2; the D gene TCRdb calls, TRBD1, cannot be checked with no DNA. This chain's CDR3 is CSVDQPRGANYGYTF.